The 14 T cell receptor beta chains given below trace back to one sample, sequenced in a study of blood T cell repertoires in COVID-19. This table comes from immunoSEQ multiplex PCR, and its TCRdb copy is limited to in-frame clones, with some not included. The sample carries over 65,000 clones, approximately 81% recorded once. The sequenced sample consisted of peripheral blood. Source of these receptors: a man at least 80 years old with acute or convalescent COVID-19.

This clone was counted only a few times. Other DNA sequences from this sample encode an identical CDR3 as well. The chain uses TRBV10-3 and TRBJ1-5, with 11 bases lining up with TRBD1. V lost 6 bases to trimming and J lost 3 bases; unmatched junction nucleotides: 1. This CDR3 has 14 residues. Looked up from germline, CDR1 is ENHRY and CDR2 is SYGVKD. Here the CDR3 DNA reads TGTGCCATCAGGGGACAGGGGGACAATCAGCCCCAGCATTTT. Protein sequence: CAIRGQGDNQPQHF.

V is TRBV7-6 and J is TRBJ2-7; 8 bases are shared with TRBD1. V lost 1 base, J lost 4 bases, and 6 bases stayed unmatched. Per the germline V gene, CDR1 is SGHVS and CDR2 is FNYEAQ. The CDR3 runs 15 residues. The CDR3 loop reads CASSLGGTGLYEQYF. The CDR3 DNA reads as TGTGCCAGCAGCTTAGGAGGGACAGGCCTTTACGAGCAGTACTTC.

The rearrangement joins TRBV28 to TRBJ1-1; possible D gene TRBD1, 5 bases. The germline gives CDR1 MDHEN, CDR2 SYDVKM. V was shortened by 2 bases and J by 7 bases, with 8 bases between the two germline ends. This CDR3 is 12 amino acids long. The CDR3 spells CASSLSRGEAFF. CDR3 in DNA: TGTGCCAGCAGTTTAAGTAGGGGTGAAGCTTTCTTT.

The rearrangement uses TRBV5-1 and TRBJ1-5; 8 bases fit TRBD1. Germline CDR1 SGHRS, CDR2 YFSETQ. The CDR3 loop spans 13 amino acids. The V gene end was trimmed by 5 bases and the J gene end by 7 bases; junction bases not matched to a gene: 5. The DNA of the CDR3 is TGCGCCAGCAGGTTTGACAGGGGCCAGCCCCAGCATTTT. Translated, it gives CASRFDRGQPQHF.

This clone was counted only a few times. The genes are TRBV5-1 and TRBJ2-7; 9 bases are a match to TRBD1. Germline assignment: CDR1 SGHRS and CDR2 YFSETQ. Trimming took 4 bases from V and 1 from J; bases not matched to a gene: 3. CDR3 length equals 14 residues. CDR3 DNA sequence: TGCGCCAGCAGCCCCGGGACAGGGTCCTACGAGCAGTACTTC. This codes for CASSPGTGSYEQYF.

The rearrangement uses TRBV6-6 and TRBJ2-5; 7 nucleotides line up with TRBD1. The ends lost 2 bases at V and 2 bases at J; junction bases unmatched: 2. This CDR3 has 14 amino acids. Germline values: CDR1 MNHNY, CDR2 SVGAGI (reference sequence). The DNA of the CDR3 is TGTGCCAGCAGTTACCAGGGACAGCAAGAGACCCAGTACTTC. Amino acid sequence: CASSYQGQQETQYF.

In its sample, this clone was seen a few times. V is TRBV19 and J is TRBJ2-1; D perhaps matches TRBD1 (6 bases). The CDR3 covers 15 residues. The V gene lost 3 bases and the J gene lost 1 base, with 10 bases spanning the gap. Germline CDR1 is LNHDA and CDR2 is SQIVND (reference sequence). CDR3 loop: CASSINGQSYNEQFF. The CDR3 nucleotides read TGTGCCAGTAGTATTAATGGACAGTCCTACAATGAGCAGTTCTTC.

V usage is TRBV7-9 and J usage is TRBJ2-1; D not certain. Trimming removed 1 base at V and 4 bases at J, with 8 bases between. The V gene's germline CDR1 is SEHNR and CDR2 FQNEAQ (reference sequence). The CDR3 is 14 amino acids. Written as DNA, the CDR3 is TGTGCCAGCAGCTTAGGGGTACAGTACAATGAGCAGTTCTTC. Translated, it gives CASSLGVQYNEQFF.

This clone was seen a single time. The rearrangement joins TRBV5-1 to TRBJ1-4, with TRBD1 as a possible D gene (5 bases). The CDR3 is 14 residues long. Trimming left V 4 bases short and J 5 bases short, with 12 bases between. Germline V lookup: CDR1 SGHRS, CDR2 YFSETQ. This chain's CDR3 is CASSRDSRNEKLFF. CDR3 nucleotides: TGCGCCAGCAGCCGGGACTCAAGAAATGAAAAACTGTTTTTT.

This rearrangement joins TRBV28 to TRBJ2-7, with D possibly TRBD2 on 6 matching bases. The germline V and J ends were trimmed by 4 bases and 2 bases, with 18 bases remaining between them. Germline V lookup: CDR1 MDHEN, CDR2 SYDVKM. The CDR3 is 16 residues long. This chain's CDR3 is CASSSPGGRSPYEQYF. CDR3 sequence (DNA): TGTGCCAGCAGTTCACCCGGGGGACGGTCCCCCTACGAGCAGTACTTC.

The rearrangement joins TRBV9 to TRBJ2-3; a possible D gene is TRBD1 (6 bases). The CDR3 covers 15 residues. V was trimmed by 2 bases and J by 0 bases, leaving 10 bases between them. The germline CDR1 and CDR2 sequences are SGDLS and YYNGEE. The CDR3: CASSVGTTSTDTQYF. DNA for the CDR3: TGTGCCAGCAGCGTGGGGACAACTAGCACAGATACGCAGTATTTT.

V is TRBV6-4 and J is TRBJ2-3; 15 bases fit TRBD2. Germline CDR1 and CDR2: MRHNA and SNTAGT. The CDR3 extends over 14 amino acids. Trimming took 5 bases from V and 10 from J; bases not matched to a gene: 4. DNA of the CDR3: TGTGCCAGCAGTCCGGGACTAGCGGGAGGCGCGCAGTATTTT. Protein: CASSPGLAGGAQYF.

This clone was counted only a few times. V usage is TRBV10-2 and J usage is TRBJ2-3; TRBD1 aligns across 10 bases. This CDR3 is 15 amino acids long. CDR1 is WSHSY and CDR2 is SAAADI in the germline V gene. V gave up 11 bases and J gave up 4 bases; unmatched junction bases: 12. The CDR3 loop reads CAGSTGTGVPDTQYF. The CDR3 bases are TGCGCCGGCTCAACCGGGACAGGGGTCCCAGATACGCAGTATTTT.

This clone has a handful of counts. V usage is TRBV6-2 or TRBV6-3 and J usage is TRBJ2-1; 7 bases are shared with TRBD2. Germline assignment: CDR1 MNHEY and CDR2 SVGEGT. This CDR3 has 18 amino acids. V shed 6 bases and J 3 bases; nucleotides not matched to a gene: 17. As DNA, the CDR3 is TGTGCCAGCAGCGAAAGAATATGGGGCGGGAGCGACTACAATGAGCAGTTCTTC. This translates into CASSERIWGGSDYNEQFF.